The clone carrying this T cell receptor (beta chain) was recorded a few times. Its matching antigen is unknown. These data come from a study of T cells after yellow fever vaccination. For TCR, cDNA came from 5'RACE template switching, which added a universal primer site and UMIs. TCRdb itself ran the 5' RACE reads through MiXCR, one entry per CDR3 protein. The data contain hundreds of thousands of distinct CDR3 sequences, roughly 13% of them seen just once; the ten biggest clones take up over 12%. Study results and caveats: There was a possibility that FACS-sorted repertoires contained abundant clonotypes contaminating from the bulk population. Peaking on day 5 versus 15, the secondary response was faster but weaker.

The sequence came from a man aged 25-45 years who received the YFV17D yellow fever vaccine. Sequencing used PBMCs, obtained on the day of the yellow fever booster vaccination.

The CDR3 reads CASSLSGTPTDTQYF. The CDR3 region has the DNA TGTGCCAGCAGCCTAAGCGGGACCCCCACAGATACGCAGTATTTT. This chain links TRBV7-2 with TRBJ2-3, with 7 bases aligning to TRBD2. V was pared by 5 bases and J by 2 bases, with 7 bases of the junction left unmatched. The CDR3 contains 15 residues. CDR1 is SGHTA, CDR2 FQGNSA, per germline. Combining the CDR3 with reference TRBV7-2 and TRBJ2-3 gives the whole variable domain GAGVSQSPSNKVTEKGKDVELRCDPISGHTALYWYRQSLGQGLEFLIYFQGNSAPDKSGLPSDRFSAERTGGSVSTLTIQRTQQEDSAVYLCASSLSGTPTDTQYFGPGTRLTVL.